This T cell receptor beta chain was sequenced in a study of PD-1 blockade in classical Hodgkin lymphoma. The wider study: Every 2 weeks, patients got 3 mg/kg intravenous nivolumab. Study-level findings and limits: The repertoire differences lack a defined cause, possibly disease activity or prior therapy.

TCRdb's table, derived via immunoSEQ multiplex PCR, lists solely in-frame clones and lacks some. The sample has approximately 90,000 clones, about 83% seen once. The time point was: cycle 4 day 1 (C4D1), after more than five weeks of nivolumab. In every patient, relapse followed autologous stem cell transplantation, while exposure to brentuximab vedotin differed. The best responses consisted of complete response, partial response or progressive disease. The length of the CDR3 is 15 residues. Germline loops: CDR1 GTSNPN, CDR2 SVGIG (reference sequence). V lost 2 bases, J lost 8 bases, and 4 bases stayed unmatched. As regards this clone: No antigen is known for it.

This TCR derives from a human donor with classical Hodgkin lymphoma. This chain links TRBV30 with TRBJ2-1; 15 positions agree with TRBD2. The sequencing used peripheral blood mononuclear cells (PBMCs), collected before the fourth cycle of nivolumab. The CDR3 bases are TGTGCCTGGAGTCCAGGACTAGCGGGAGGGTATGAGCAGTTCTTC. Its translation: CAWSPGLAGGYEQFF.